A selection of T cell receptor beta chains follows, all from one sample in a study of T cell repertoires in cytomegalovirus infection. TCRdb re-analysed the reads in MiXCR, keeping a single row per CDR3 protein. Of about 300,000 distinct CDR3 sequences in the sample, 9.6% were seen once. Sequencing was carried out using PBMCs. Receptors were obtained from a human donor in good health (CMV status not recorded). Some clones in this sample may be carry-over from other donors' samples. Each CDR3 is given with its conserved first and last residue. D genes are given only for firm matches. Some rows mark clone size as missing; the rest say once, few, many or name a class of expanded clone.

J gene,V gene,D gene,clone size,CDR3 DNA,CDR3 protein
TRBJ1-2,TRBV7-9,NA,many,TGTGCCAGCGCTGCCGGGAGAGGACCGCTCTATGGCTACACCTTC,CASAAGRGPLYGYTF
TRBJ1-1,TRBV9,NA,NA,TGTGCCAGCAGCGTAGAAGCCGGGGGCACTGAAGCTTTCTTT,CASSVEAGGTEAFF
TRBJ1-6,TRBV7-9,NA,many,TGTGCCAGCAGGTCGACCCCCTCATCACCCCTCCACTTT,CASRSTPSSPLHF
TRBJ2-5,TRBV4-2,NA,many,TGTGCCAGCAGCCAAGTGGGTACTAGAGAAGAGACCCAGTACTTC,CASSQVGTREETQYF
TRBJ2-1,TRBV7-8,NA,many,TGTGCCAGCAGCTTAAGCCGACGACTGGGGTATCCTAACAATGAGCAGTTCTTC,CASSLSRRLGYPNNEQFF
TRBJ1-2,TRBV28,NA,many,TGTGCCAGCAGTTTACCCCGAGGGAACACCTATGGCTACACCTTC,CASSLPRGNTYGYTF
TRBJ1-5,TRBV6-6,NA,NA,TGTGCCAGCAGCCGTTGGACGGGAGATCAGCCCCAGCATTTT,CASSRWTGDQPQHF
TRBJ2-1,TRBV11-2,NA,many,TGTGCCAGCCTCCCTACTCACGGGGTAACCCACAATGAGCAGTTCTTC,CASLPTHGVTHNEQFF
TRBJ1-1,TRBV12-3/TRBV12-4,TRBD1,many,TGTGCCAGCAGCCCGGACAGGGGTCTGAACACTGAAGCTTTCTTT,CASSPDRGLNTEAFF
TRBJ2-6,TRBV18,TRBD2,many,TGTGCCAGCTCACCAAGGTACCGGCGGGAGGGATCCCCTGGGGCCAACGTCCTGACTTTC,CASSPRYRREGSPGANVLTF
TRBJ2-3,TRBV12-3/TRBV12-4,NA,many,TGTGCCAGCAGCAGGCCAGGGCCTGGTGGAACGCAGTATTTT,CASSRPGPGGTQYF
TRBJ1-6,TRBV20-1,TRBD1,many,TGCAGTGCGGGACAGGGACCTAATTCACCCCTCCACTTT,CSAGQGPNSPLHF
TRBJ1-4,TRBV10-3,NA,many,TGTGCCATCAGTGAGTCACGGGACGGAACTGAAAAACTGTTTTTT,CAISESRDGTEKLFF
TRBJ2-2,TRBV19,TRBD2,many,TGTGCCAGTAGGGCCGGGACTAAGGGCACCGGGGAGCTGTTTTTT,CASRAGTKGTGELFF
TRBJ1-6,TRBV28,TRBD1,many,TGTGCCAGCAGTTTAAGTCTAGTTAGACAGGGGGAACCCCTCCACTTT,CASSLSLVRQGEPLHF
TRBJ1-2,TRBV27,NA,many,TGTGCCAGCGCCAGACCCAAGCATGGCTACACCTTC,CASARPKHGYTF
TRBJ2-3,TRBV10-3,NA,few,TGTGCCATCAAGGGCAGGGGCGGAGGAACAGATACGCAGTATTTT,CAIKGRGGGTDTQYF
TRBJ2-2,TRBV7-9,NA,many,TGTGCCAGCAGCCCGGTCATCGGGGAGCTGTTTTTT,CASSPVIGELFF
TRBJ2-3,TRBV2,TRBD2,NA,TGTGCCAGCAGTTCGACTAGCAGGTCTACAGATACGCAGTATTTT,CASSSTSRSTDTQYF
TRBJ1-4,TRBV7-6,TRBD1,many,TGTGCCAGCAGCCTGCACCCCGGGACAGGGGGTCCCCTGGGGTTAAATGAAAAACTGTTTTTT,CASSLHPGTGGPLGLNEKLFF
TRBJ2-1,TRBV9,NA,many,TGTGCCAGCAGCTTCCAAGGGGGGGGTGCGTCCTACAATGAGCAGTTCTTC,CASSFQGGGASYNEQFF
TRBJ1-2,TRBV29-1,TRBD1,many,TGCAGCGTCTCCTTGACAGGGAAGTCGATGGCCGGCTACACCTTC,CSVSLTGKSMAGYTF
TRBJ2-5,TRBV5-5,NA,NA,TGTGCCAGCAGCTTGTGGAGTCAAGAGACCCAGTACTTC,CASSLWSQETQYF
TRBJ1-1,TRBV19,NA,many,TGTGCCAGTAAGATCGACGGGAACACTGAAGCTTTCTTT,CASKIDGNTEAFF
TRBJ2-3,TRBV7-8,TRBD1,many,TGTGCCAGCAGCCCCGGGACAGGCGGTCGAGGCACAGATACGCAGTATTTT,CASSPGTGGRGTDTQYF
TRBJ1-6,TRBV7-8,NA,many,TGTGCCAGCAGCTTAGGTCGGCGGGGAAGCTCCTATAATTCACCCCTCCACTTT,CASSLGRRGSSYNSPLHF
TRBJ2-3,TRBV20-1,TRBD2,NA,TGCAGTGCACTTAGCGGGGGAGGAGATACGCAGTATTTT,CSALSGGGDTQYF